The 4 T cell receptor beta chains listed next were all sequenced from one sample in a study of blood T cell repertoires in COVID-19 (TCRdb year 2020). The receptor library was made with the immunoSEQ multiplex PCR assay. TCRdb holds this immuneACCESS table with in-frame rearrangements only. Some clones are missing; in checked studies, unresolved V genes explain under half, and the rest has no known cause. This sample lists about 30,000 clones; 85% were detected once. 7.5% to 10% of the sample goes to the ten largest clones. The material sequenced was peripheral blood. The origin of the receptors is a man older than 75 with active COVID-19.

The chain employs TRBV2 and TRBJ2-5, with 11 bases fitting TRBD2. CDR3 length equals 14 residues. The ends lost 7 bases at V and 5 bases at J; junction bases unmatched: 6. Germline V gives CDR1 SNHLY, CDR2 FYNNEI. The DNA of the CDR3 is TGTGCCAGCAAGCTAGCGGGGGGCTGGGAGACCCAGTACTTC. This sequence encodes CASKLAGGWETQYF.

V gene TRBV3-1 (or the pseudogene TRBV3-2) combines with J gene TRBJ2-1; D is perhaps TRBD1 (5 bases). The CDR3 consists of 16 residues. Germline CDR1 is LGHDT and CDR2 is YNNKEL (reference sequence). V was clipped by 1 base and J by 9 bases, with 19 bases between them. The CDR3 spells CASSQVWTQQTPEQFF. The CDR3, as DNA: TGTGCCAGCAGCCAAGTATGGACACAACAGACCCCTGAGCAGTTCTTC.

The rearrangement links TRBV2 to TRBJ1-2; tentatively, D is TRBD1 (6 bases). This CDR3 contains 15 residues. In germline, CDR1 is SNHLY, CDR2 FYNNEI. Trimming took off 7 bases at V and 4 bases at J, with 19 bases between the two ends. Here the CDR3 reads CASIPGTLIGYGYTF. In nucleotides, the CDR3 is TGTGCCAGCATACCCGGGACACTGATTGGCTATGGCTACACCTTC.

The chain joins TRBV24-1 to TRBJ1-2; 10 bases align to TRBD1. The V gene end was trimmed by 4 bases and the J gene end by 5 bases; junction bases not matched to a gene: 9. This CDR3 comprises 16 residues. Germline CDR1 KGHDR, CDR2 SFDVKD. CDR3 in DNA: TGTGCCACCAGTGAATATCCGGGACAGGGGAGGTATGGCTACACCTTC. Translating gives CATSEYPGQGRYGYTF.